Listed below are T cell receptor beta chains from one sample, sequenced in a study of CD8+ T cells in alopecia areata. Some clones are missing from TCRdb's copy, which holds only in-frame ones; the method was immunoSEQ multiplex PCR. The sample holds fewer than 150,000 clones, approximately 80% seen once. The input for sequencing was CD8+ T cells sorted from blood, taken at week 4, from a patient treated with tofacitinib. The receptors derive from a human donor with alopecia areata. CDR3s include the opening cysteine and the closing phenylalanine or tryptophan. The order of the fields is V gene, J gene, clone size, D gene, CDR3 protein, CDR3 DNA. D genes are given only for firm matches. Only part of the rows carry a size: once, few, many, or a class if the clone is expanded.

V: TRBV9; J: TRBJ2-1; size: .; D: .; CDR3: CASSVEGGEQFF; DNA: TGTGCCAGCAGCGTAGAGGGGGGTGAGCAGTTCTTC
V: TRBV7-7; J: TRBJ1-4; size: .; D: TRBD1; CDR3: CASSRGTGDNEKLFF; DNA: TGTGCTAGCAGCCGCGGGACAGGGGATAATGAAAAACTGTTTTTT
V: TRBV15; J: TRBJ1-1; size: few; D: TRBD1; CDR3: CATSTGTGLFEAFF; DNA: TGTGCCACCAGTACCGGGACAGGACTTTTTGAAGCTTTCTTT
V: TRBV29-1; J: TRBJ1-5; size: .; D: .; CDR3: CSVGWGYNQPQHF; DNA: TGCAGCGTTGGATGGGGCTACAATCAGCCCCAGCATTTT
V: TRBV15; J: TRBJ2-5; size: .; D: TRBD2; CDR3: CATSRDGTSGYQETQYF; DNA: TGTGCCACCAGCAGAGATGGAACTAGCGGGTACCAAGAGACCCAGTACTTC
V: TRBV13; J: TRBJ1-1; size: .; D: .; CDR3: CASSLISEDATEAFF; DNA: TGTGCCAGCAGCCTGATTTCAGAGGATGCGACTGAAGCTTTCTTT
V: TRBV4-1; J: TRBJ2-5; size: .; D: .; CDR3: CASSQRANQETQYF; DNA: TGCGCCAGCAGCCAACGAGCGAACCAAGAGACCCAGTACTTC
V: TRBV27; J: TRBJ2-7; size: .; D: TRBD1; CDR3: CASSWTGGSYEQYF; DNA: TGTGCCAGCAGTTGGACAGGGGGCTCCTACGAGCAGTACTTC
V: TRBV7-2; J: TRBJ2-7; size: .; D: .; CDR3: CASSPQDTSYEQYF; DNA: TGTGCCAGCAGCCCCCAGGACACCTCCTACGAGCAGTACTTC
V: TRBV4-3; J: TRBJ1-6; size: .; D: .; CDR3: CASSQLQGADSPLHF; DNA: TGCGCCAGCAGCCAACTACAGGGAGCCGATTCACCCCTCCACTTT
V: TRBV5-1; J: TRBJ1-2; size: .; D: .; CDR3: CASSGVINYGYTF; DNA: TGCGCCAGCAGTGGGGTGATTAACTATGGCTACACCTTC
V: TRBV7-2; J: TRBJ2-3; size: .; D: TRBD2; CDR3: CASSTRTSGNTDTQYF; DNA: TGTGCCAGCAGCACGCGGACTAGCGGCAACACAGATACGCAGTATTTT
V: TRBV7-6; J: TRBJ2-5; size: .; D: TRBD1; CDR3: CASSLGQGAGEQYF; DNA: TGTGCCAGCAGCTTAGGACAGGGGGCGGGAGAGCAGTACTTC
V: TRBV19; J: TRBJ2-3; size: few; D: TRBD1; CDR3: CASRELTGPSTDTQYF; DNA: TGTGCCAGTAGGGAGCTGACAGGGCCTAGCACAGATACGCAGTATTTT
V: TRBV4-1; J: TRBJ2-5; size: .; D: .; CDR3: CASSQERTPGETQYF; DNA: TGCGCCAGCAGCCAAGAAAGGACACCCGGGGAGACCCAGTACTTC
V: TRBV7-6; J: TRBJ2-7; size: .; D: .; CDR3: CASSWGTDSYEQYF; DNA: TGTGCCAGCAGCTGGGGGACGGATTCCTACGAGCAGTACTTC
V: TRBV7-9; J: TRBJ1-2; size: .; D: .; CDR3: CASSLDPERYGYTF; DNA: TGTGCCAGCAGCCTCGACCCTGAGCGGTATGGCTACACCTTC
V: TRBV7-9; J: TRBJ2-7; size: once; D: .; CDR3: CASSLWGYF; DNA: TGTGCCAGCAGCTTATGGGGGTACTTC
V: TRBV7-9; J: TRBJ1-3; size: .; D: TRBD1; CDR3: CASSSRLTGRGNTIYF; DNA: TGTGCCAGCAGCTCCCGGCTGACAGGGCGTGGAAACACCATATATTTT
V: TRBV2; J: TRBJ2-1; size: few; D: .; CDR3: CASDGNEQFF; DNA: TGTGCCAGCGATGGGAATGAGCAGTTCTTC
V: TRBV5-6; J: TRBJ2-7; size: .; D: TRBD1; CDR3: CASSTEGQGISYEQYF; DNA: TGTGCCAGCAGCACCGAGGGACAGGGTATCTCCTACGAGCAGTACTTC
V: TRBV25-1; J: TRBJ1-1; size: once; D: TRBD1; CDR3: CASSEFNRGNEAFF; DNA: TGTGCCAGCAGTGAATTCAACAGGGGGAATGAAGCTTTCTTT
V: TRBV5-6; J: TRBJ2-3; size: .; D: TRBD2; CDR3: CASSTLTSGGSDTQYF; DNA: TGTGCCAGCAGCACCCTGACTAGCGGGGGATCAGATACGCAGTATTTT
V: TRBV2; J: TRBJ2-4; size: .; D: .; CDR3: CASSDDELAKNIQYF; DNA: TGTGCCAGCAGCGACGACGAGCTAGCCAAAAACATTCAGTACTTC
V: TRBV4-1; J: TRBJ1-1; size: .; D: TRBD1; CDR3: CASSEATVGGGLNTEAFF; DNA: TGCGCCAGCAGTGAAGCAACAGTAGGGGGCGGTTTGAACACTGAAGCTTTCTTT
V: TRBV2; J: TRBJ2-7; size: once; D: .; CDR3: CASSARNLPYEQYF; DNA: TGTGCCAGCAGTGCGCGAAACCTCCCCTACGAGCAGTACTTC
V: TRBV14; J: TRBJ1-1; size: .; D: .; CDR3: CASSQLGMNTEAFF; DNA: TGTGCCAGCAGCCAACTCGGCATGAACACTGAAGCTTTCTTT
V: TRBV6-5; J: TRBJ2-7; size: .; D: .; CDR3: CASSYSKAATSYEQYF; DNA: TGTGCCAGCAGTTACTCGAAAGCGGCCACCTCCTACGAGCAGTACTTC
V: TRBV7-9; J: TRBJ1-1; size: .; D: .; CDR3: CASSLVRGDTEAFF; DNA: TGTGCCAGCAGCTTAGTTCGGGGGGACACTGAAGCTTTCTTT
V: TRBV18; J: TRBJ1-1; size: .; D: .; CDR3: CASSPRVGPEAFF; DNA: TGTGCCAGCTCACCACGGGTTGGCCCTGAAGCTTTCTTT
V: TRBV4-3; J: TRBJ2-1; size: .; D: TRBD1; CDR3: CASSQGRDSYNEQFF; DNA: TGCGCCAGCAGCCAAGGACGGGACAGTTACAATGAGCAGTTCTTC
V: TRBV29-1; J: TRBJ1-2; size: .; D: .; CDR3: CSAPRNDGREKDGYTF; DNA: TGCAGCGCACCAAGGAACGATGGGAGGGAGAAGGATGGCTACACCTTC
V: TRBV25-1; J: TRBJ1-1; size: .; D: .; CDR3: CASSEFNSGNEAFF; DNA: TGTGCCAGCAGTGAATTTAACAGCGGGAATGAAGCTTTCTTT
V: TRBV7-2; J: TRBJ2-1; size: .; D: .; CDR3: CASSFLGNEQFF; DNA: TGTGCCAGCAGCTTTCTGGGGAATGAGCAGTTCTTC
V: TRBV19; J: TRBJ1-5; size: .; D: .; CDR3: CASSPSRGVDQPQHF; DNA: TGTGCCAGTAGTCCCAGCCGGGGAGTAGATCAGCCCCAGCATTTT
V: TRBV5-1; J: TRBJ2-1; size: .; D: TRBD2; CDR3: CASSPEVAGGYNEQFF; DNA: TGCGCCAGCAGCCCCGAGGTAGCGGGGGGTTACAATGAGCAGTTCTTC